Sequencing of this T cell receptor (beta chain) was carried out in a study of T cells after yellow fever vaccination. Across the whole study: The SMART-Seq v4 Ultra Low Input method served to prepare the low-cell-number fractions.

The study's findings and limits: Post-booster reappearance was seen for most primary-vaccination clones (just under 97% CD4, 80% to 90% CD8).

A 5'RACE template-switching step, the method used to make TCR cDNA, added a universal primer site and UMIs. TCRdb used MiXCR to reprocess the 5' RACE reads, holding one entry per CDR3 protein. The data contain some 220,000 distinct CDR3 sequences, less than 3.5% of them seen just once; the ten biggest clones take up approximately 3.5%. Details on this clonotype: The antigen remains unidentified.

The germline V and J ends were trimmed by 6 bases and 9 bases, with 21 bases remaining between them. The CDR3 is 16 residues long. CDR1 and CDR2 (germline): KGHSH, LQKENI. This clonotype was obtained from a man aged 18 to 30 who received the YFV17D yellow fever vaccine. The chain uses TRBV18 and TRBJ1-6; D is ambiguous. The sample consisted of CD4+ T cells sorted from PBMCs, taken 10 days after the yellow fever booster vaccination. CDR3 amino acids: CASSSDILGSSSPLHF. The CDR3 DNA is TGTGCCAGCTCTTCTGACATATTGGGTTCTAGTTCACCCCTCCACTTT.